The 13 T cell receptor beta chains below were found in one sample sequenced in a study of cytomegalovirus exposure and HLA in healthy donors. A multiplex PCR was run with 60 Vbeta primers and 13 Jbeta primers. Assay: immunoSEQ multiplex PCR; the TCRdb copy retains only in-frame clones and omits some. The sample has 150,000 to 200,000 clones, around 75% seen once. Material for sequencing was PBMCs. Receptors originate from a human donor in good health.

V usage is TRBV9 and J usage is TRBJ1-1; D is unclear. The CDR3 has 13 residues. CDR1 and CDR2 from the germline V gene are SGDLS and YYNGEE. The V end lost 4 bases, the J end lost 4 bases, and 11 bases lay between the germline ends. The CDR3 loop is CASSPLVSTEAFF. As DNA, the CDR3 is TGTGCCAGCAGCCCCCTAGTGTCCACTGAAGCTTTCTTT.

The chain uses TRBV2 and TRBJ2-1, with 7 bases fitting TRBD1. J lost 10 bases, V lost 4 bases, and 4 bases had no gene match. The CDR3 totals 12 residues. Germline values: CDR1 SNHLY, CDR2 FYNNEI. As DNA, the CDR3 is TGTGCCAGCAGTGTAGGGGGCGCCGAGCAGTTCTTC. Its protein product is CASSVGGAEQFF.

The chain's CDR3 is CASSYGGAHPYNEQFF. The CDR3 DNA follows: TGTGCCAGCAGTTATGGGGGGGCGCACCCCTACAATGAGCAGTTCTTC. J is TRBJ2-1 and V is TRBV6-6, with D possibly being TRBD2 (7 bases). CDR1 MNHNY and CDR2 SVGAGI come from the germline V gene (reference sequence). The length of the CDR3 is 16 residues. Trimming removed 3 bases at V and 2 bases at J, with 14 bases between.

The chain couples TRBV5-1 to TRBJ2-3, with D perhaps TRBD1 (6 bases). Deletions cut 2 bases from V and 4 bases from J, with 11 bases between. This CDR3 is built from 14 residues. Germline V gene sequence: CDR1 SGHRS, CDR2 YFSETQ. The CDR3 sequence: CASSLGQSPDTQYF. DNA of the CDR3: TGCGCCAGCAGCTTAGGACAGAGCCCAGATACGCAGTATTTT.

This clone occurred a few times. CDR3 protein: CASSQVGGVNTGELFF. CDR3 sequence (DNA): TGCGCCAGCAGCCAAGTTGGCGGGGTGAACACCGGGGAGCTGTTTTTT. The V gene is TRBV4-3, the J gene TRBJ2-2, with D possibly TRBD2 on 6 matching bases. This CDR3 contains 16 residues. The V end lost 1 base, the J end lost 1 base, and 10 bases lay between the germline ends. From germline, CDR1 is LGHNA and CDR2 YSLEER.

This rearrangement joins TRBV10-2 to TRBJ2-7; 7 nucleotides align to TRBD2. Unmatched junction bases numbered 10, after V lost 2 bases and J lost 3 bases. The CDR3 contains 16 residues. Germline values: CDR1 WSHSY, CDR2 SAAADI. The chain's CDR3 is CASSERREKGSYEQYF. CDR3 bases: TGCGCCAGCAGTGAGCGGCGGGAGAAGGGAAGCTACGAGCAGTACTTC.

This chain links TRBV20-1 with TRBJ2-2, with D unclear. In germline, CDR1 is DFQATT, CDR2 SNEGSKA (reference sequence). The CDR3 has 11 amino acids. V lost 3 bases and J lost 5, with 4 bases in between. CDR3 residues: CSASTTGELFF. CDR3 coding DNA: TGCAGTGCTAGTACTACCGGGGAGCTGTTTTTT.

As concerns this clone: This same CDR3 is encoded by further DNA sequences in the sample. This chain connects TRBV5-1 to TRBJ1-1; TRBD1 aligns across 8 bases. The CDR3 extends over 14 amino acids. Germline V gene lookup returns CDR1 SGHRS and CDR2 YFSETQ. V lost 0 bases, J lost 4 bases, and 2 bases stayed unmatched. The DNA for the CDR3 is TGCGCCAGCAGCTTGGCCACAGGGGGCACTGAAGCTTTCTTT. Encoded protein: CASSLATGGTEAFF.

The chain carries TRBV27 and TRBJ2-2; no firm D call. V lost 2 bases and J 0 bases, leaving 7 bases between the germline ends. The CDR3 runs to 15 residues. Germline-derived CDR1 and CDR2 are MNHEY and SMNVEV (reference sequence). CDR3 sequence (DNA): TGTGCCAGCAGTTTACACAGCACGAACACCGGGGAGCTGTTTTTT. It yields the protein CASSLHSTNTGELFF.

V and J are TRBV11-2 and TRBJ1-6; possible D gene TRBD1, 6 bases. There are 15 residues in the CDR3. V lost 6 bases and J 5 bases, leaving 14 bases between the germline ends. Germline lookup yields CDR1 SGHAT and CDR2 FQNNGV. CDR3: CASRATGFNNSPLHF. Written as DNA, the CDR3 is TGTGCCAGCAGGGCAACAGGGTTCAATAATTCACCCCTCCACTTT.

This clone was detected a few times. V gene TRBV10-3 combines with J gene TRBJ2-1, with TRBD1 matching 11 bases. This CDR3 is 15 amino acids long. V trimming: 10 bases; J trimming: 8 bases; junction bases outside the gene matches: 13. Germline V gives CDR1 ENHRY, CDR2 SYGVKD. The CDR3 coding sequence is TGTGCCACCAAACCCGGGGACAGGGGGATGGATGAGCAGTTCTTC. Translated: CATKPGDRGMDEQFF.

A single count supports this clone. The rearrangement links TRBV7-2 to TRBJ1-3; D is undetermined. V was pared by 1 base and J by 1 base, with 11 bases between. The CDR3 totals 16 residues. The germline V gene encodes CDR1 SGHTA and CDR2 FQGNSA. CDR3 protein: CASSLDGPGSGNTIYF. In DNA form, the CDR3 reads TGTGCCAGCAGCTTAGATGGTCCGGGATCTGGAAACACCATATATTTT.

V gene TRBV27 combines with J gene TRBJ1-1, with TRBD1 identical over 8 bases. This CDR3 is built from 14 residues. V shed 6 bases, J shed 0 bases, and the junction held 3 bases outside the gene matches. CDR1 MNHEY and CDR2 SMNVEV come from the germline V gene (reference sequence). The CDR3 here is CASSDRGMNTEAFF. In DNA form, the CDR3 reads TGTGCCAGCAGCGACAGGGGCATGAACACTGAAGCTTTCTTT.